The 12 T cell receptor beta chains given below trace back to one sample, sequenced in a study of siplizumab effects on memory and regulatory T cells. Generated by immunoSEQ multiplex PCR, the TCRdb table keeps only in-frame clones and is missing some. The table has some 46,000 clones, roughly 93% seen once. Sequences were obtained from CD8+ T cells sorted from blood. The receptors originated from a human donor in good health.

The V and J genes are TRBV28 and TRBJ2-5; 9 bases line up with TRBD1. Trimming removed 2 bases from V and 5 bases from J; junction bases left unmatched: 9. CDR3 length equals 16 residues. Per germline, CDR1 MDHEN and CDR2 SYDVKM. The CDR3 loop reads CASSLGDREEGETQYF. The CDR3 DNA reads as TGTGCCAGCAGTTTAGGGGACAGGGAGGAAGGCGAGACCCAGTACTTC.

The chain combines TRBV6-6 with TRBJ2-3, with TRBD1 matching over 7 bases. V was pared by 6 bases and J by 3 bases, with 9 bases of the junction left unmatched. There are 15 residues in the CDR3. Germline V gives CDR1 MNHNY, CDR2 SVGAGI (reference sequence). The CDR3 DNA is TGTGCCAGCAGGACAACAGGGGAACTGACAGATACGCAGTATTTT. The encoded protein is CASRTTGELTDTQYF.

The V call is TRBV6-5, the J call TRBJ2-7; D unresolved. The V end was cut by 4 bases, the J end by 2 bases, with 15 bases between. CDR1 is MNHEY and CDR2 is SVGAGI in the germline V gene. This CDR3 spans 15 amino acids. The CDR3 DNA follows: TGTGCCAGCAGTTTCCCGGTCTTTTGGCCCTACGAGCAGTACTTC. Its protein product is CASSFPVFWPYEQYF.

This rearrangement joins TRBV11-2 to TRBJ1-1; no clear D. Germline V gene sequence: CDR1 SGHAT, CDR2 FQNNGV. V shed 4 bases and J shed 8 bases, with 11 bases lying between them. The CDR3 spans 12 residues. The CDR3 is CASSSSGVEAFF. For the CDR3, the DNA is TGTGCCAGCAGCTCCTCCGGTGTCGAAGCTTTCTTT.

The J gene is TRBJ2-7, the V gene TRBV4-1; D gene ambiguous. The V gene lost 3 bases and the J gene lost 3 bases, with 9 bases spanning the gap. The CDR3 covers 13 residues. Germline assignment: CDR1 MGHRA and CDR2 YSYEKL. CDR3 region: CASSQLENYEQYF. CDR3 DNA sequence: TGCGCCAGCAGCCAGCTAGAGAACTACGAGCAGTACTTC.

The CDR3 region is CAWSDKGTAQTQYF. In DNA form, the CDR3 reads TGTGCCTGGAGTGACAAAGGGACCGCGCAAACGCAGTACTTC. The chain uses TRBV30 and TRBJ2-7, with D perhaps given as TRBD1 or TRBD2 (5 bases each). CDR1 is GTSNPN, CDR2 SVGIG, per germline (reference sequence). V shed 1 base and J shed 9 bases, with 19 bases lying between them. The CDR3 loop spans 14 amino acids.

The genes are TRBV5-4 and TRBJ2-1; no definite D call. Germline V gene data show CDR1 as SGHNT and CDR2 as YYREEE (reference sequence). CDR3 length equals 14 residues. The V and J ends lost 2 bases and 7 bases respectively, with 13 bases between them. The CDR3 DNA reads TGTGCCAGCAGCTTCTCTCGTACCCTTAATGAGCAGTTCTTC. The encoded protein is CASSFSRTLNEQFF.

This clone is medium-sized. The rearrangement uses TRBV7-9 and TRBJ2-5; possible D gene TRBD2, 6 bases. The germline V and J ends were trimmed by 4 bases and 2 bases, with 20 bases remaining between them. Germline assignment: CDR1 SEHNR and CDR2 FQNEAQ (reference sequence). This CDR3 comprises 17 residues. CDR3 DNA sequence: TGTGCCAGCAGCTCGGACGCGTTATTAGCGGAACAAGAGACCCAGTACTTC. Protein product: CASSSDALLAEQETQYF.

V usage is TRBV7-9 and J usage is TRBJ1-6; D not certain. The CDR3 contains 14 residues. Trimming left V 6 bases short and J 5 bases short, with 11 bases between. Germline CDR1 and CDR2: SEHNR and FQNEAQ (reference sequence). CDR3 region: CASRHGADNSPLHF. CDR3 nucleotides: TGTGCCAGCAGACACGGCGCAGATAATTCACCCCTCCACTTT. The variable domain in full, completed from reference TRBV7-9 and TRBJ1-6, reads DTGVSQNPRHKITKRGQNVTFRCDPISEHNRLYWYRQTLGQGPEFLTYFQNEAQLEKSRLLSDRFSAERPKGSFSTLEIQRTEQGDSAMYLCASRHGADNSPLHFGNGTRLTVT.

The chain joins TRBV5-4 to TRBJ1-2; 9 bases align to TRBD1. The V gene end was trimmed by 6 bases and the J gene end by 5 bases; junction bases not matched to a gene: 8. Germline CDR1 and CDR2: SGHNT and YYREEE (reference sequence). This CDR3 comprises 14 residues. The DNA of the CDR3 is TGTGCCAGCACCCTAGACAGGGGGGAATATGGCTACACCTTC. It specifies CASTLDRGEYGYTF.

The chain is built from TRBV19 and TRBJ2-7; 7 nucleotides align to TRBD1. The junction had 5 bases not matched to a gene; V was cut back by 4 bases and J by 2 bases. From germline, CDR1 is LNHDA and CDR2 SQIVND (reference sequence). The CDR3 runs 14 residues. For the CDR3, the DNA is TGTGCCAGTAGTAATACAGGGGCGACCTACGAGCAGTACTTC. This translates into CASSNTGATYEQYF.

V and J are TRBV7-6 and TRBJ1-1, with 8 bases fitting TRBD1. Looked up from germline, CDR1 is SGHVS and CDR2 is FNYEAQ. The CDR3 is made up of 13 amino acids. J was trimmed by 3 bases and V by 10 bases; bases with no gene match: 7. For the CDR3, the DNA is TGTGCCACGACAGGGGAGGGGGACACTGAAGCTTTCTTT. Its translation: CATTGEGDTEAFF.